These 16 T cell receptor beta chains came from one sample sequenced in a study of OX40 agonist ivuxolimab in advanced cancers. Only in-frame clones appear in the TCRdb table, and some are missing; sequencing was by immunoSEQ multiplex PCR. The sample includes about 83,000 clones, 92% of them seen just once. Sequencing used CD4+ or CD8+ T cells sorted from blood, obtained in a trial of the OX40 agonist ivuxolimab. These receptors came from an adult with an advanced solid tumor such as melanoma, head and neck, liver or kidney cancer.

The chain recombines TRBV11-2 with TRBJ1-2; 9 bases are a match to TRBD1. This CDR3 has 16 residues. Per the germline V gene, CDR1 is SGHAT and CDR2 is FQNNGV. The junction had 9 bases not matched to a gene; V was cut back by 5 bases and J by 2 bases. In nucleotides, the CDR3 is TGTGCCAGCAGCCCCCCGGGACAGGGAAGAAACTATGGCTACACCTTC. Protein: CASSPPGQGRNYGYTF.

V gene TRBV6-6 combines with J gene TRBJ2-1; TRBD2 is a possible D gene (5 bases). The germline V gene encodes CDR1 MNHNY and CDR2 SVGAGI (reference sequence). Trimming stripped 4 bases from V and 4 bases from J, with 14 bases between. The CDR3 is made up of 15 amino acids. The chain's CDR3 is CASSLLGQRYNEQFF. In DNA form, the CDR3 reads TGTGCCAGCAGTTTACTAGGCCAGAGGTACAATGAGCAGTTCTTC.

The V call is TRBV6-6, the J call TRBJ2-7, with a possible D match to TRBD2 (5 bases). This CDR3 contains 14 residues. Germline V CDR1 and CDR2: MNHNY, SVGAGI (reference sequence). V was shortened by 2 bases and J by 3 bases, with 11 bases between the two germline ends. The CDR3 DNA reads as TGTGCCAGCAGTTACGGACCTAGCAACTACGAGCAGTACTTC. This sequence encodes CASSYGPSNYEQYF.

The CDR3 DNA reads as TGTGCCAGTGGGAAGACGGCCTATCACGAGCAGTACTTC. This translates into CASGKTAYHEQYF. The chain joins TRBV6-5 to TRBJ2-7; no clear D. The V end was cut by 9 bases, the J end by 5 bases, with 17 bases between. Germline V gives CDR1 MNHEY, CDR2 SVGAGI. This CDR3 has 13 residues.

The rearrangement links TRBV10-3 to TRBJ1-3; D perhaps matches TRBD1 (5 bases). V was clipped by 3 bases and J by 4 bases, with 13 bases between them. There are 15 residues in the CDR3. Germline CDR1 ENHRY, CDR2 SYGVKD. The CDR3 sequence is CAISDPGQLGNTIYF. In nucleotides, the CDR3 is TGTGCCATCAGTGACCCCGGACAATTGGGAAACACCATATATTTT.

V and J are TRBV7-9 and TRBJ2-2; D may be TRBD2 (6 bases). CDR1 is SEHNR, CDR2 FQNEAQ, per germline (reference sequence). Trimming pared 5 bases from V and 3 bases from J, leaving 22 bases between. The CDR3 sequence is 18 residues long. This CDR3 reads CASSPGGGAFGDTGELFF. The CDR3 nucleotides are TGTGCCAGCAGCCCTGGAGGAGGGGCTTTTGGGGACACCGGGGAGCTGTTTTTT. Looking up the rest from reference TRBV7-9 and TRBJ2-2 gives the full variable domain: DTGVSQNPRHKITKRGQNVTFRCDPISEHNRLYWYRQTLGQGPEFLTYFQNEAQLEKSRLLSDRFSAERPKGSFSTLEIQRTEQGDSAMYLCASSPGGGAFGDTGELFFGEGSRLTVL.

The gene calls are TRBV4-1 and TRBJ2-7, with 7 nucleotides matching TRBD1. The germline gives CDR1 MGHRA, CDR2 YSYEKL. CDR3 length: 15 amino acids. Unmatched junction bases numbered 8, after V lost 4 bases and J lost 2 bases. The CDR3 nucleotides are TGCGCCAGCAGCCTGGTAGGGACAGAAACCTACGAGCAGTACTTC. It codes for CASSLVGTETYEQYF.

The count of this clone is one. V and J are TRBV19 and TRBJ2-3; weak D call: TRBD1 (6 bases). The V and J ends lost 5 bases and 0 bases respectively, with 9 bases between them. The germline CDR1 and CDR2 sequences are LNHDA and SQIVND (reference sequence). The CDR3 is 14 amino acids. The chain's CDR3 is CASSSGHSTDTQYF. CDR3 DNA: TGTGCCAGTAGTTCGGGACACAGCACAGATACGCAGTATTTT.

The chain couples TRBV10-1 to TRBJ2-5; D call uncertain. V lost 10 bases and J 4 bases, leaving 10 bases between the germline ends. This CDR3 is 11 amino acids long. Germline V gene sequence: CDR1 WNHNN, CDR2 SYGVQD (reference sequence). The chain's CDR3 is CATPRGETQYF. The CDR3 nucleotides read TGCGCCACCCCCCGTGGAGAGACCCAGTACTTC.

The J gene is TRBJ2-7, the V gene TRBV29-1; D is unresolved. This CDR3 is built from 14 residues. V was trimmed by 6 bases and J by 2 bases, leaving 17 bases between them. Germline V gives CDR1 SQVTM, CDR2 ANQGSEA. The CDR3 DNA reads as TGCAGCGTAAGAGGTCTGAATGGCCCCTACGAGCAGTACTTC. This translates into CSVRGLNGPYEQYF.

The chain couples TRBV6-5 to TRBJ1-1, with D hard to call. This CDR3 comprises 11 residues. The V gene's germline CDR1 is MNHEY and CDR2 SVGAGI. V was cut by 3 bases and J by 6 bases, with 5 bases left in between. Here the CDR3 DNA reads TGTGCCAGCAGTTATGGGGCTGAAGCTTTCTTT. It encodes CASSYGAEAFF.

This chain connects TRBV13 to TRBJ2-1; 9 nucleotides line up with TRBD2. J gave up 8 bases and V 0 bases, and 5 bases lay outside the gene matches. This CDR3 is built from 15 residues. CDR1 and CDR2 from the germline V gene are PRHDT and FYEKMQ (reference sequence). The CDR3 DNA reads TGTGCCAGCAGCTTAGGCGGGACTAGCTCCTATGAGCAGTTCTTC. Its translation is CASSLGGTSSYEQFF.

The chain is built from TRBV7-8 and TRBJ1-3; tentatively, D is TRBD1 (6 bases). Trimming pared 5 bases from V and 0 bases from J, leaving 14 bases between. Germline lookup yields CDR1 SGHVS and CDR2 FQNEAQ. The CDR3 runs 16 residues. CDR3 bases: TGTGCCAGCAGCCTAAGGGACACCTCCTCTGGAAACACCATATATTTT. This gives the protein CASSLRDTSSGNTIYF.

This chain joins TRBV11-2 and TRBJ1-1, with D unresolved. CDR1 and CDR2 from the germline V gene are SGHAT and FQNNGV. V lost 2 bases to trimming and J lost 1 base, with 5 bases between them. The CDR3 totals 13 residues. CDR3 sequence (DNA): TGTGCCAGCAGCTTATCCCAGAACACTGAAGCTTTCTTT. The encoded protein is CASSLSQNTEAFF.

The chain has TRBV9 and TRBJ2-1, with 12 bases fitting TRBD2. The germline V gene has CDR1 SGDLS and CDR2 YYNGEE. V was pared by 0 bases and J by 8 bases, with 3 bases of the junction left unmatched. The CDR3 length is 15 residues. CDR3 amino acids: CASSVGTSGAHEQFF. The CDR3 DNA reads as TGTGCCAGCAGCGTAGGGACTAGCGGGGCACATGAGCAGTTCTTC.

This clone has just one count. The chain has TRBV12-5 and TRBJ1-1; no clear D gene. This CDR3 is 18 amino acids long. CDR1 is LGHNT, CDR2 FRNRAP, per germline. V was clipped by 9 bases and J by 0 bases, with 26 bases between them. CDR3 sequence: CASEDDLRISRMNTEAFF. The CDR3 DNA sequence: TGTGCTAGCGAGGACGATCTTAGGATCTCCCGCATGAACACTGAAGCTTTCTTT.